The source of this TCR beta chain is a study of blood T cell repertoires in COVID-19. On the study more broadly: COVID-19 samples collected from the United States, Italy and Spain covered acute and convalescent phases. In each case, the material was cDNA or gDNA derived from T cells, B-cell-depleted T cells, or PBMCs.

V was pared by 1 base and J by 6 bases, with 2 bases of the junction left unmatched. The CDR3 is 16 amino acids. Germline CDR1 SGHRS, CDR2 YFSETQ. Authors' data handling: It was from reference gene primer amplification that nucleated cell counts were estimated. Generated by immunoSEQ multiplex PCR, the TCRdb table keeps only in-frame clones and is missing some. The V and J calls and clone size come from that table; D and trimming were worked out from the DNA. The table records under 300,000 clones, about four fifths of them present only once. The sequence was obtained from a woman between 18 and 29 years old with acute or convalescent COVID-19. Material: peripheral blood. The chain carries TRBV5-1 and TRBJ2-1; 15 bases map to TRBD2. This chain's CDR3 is CASSLMGLAGGNEQFF. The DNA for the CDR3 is TGCGCCAGCAGCTTGATGGGACTAGCGGGAGGCAATGAGCAGTTCTTC.